This TCR beta chain was identified during a study of T cells in Graves' hyperthyroidism and ophthalmopathy. Study-wide background: Peripheral blood samples were taken at initial diagnosis, prior to any treatment.

As to this clonotype: Its antigen remains unidentified.

Amplified TCR beta CDR3 regions came from RNA transcripts. RT-PCR in the first round (using the HTBI primer set) targeted the TCR CDR3. TCRdb independently ran MiXCR on the multiplex PCR reads; one entry per CDR3 protein. The sample has around 600,000 distinct CDR3 sequences, approximately 16% seen once; the top ten hold under 3.5%. Findings of the study overall: The model foresaw ophthalmopathy a median around 6.8 months prior to onset.

Sequenced sample: blood. The receptor was derived from a woman aged 40 to 55 with Graves' ophthalmopathy.

The CDR3 region is CASTLTGTGGTSYGYTF. The CDR3 DNA follows: TGCGCCAGCACCCTAACTGGGACAGGGGGAACTAGCTATGGCTACACCTTC. The chain is built from TRBV4-1 and TRBJ1-2; 11 bases agree with TRBD1. Per germline, CDR1 MGHRA and CDR2 YSYEKL. V lost 7 bases and J lost 4; bases outside the gene matches: 14. The CDR3 has 17 residues.